This entry lists 18 T cell receptor beta chains sequenced from one sample in a study of blood T cell repertoires in COVID-19. Using immunoSEQ multiplex PCR, the repertoire was profiled, and TCRdb retains in-frame clones only, with some absent. The sample consists of 84,000 or so clones, roughly nine tenths of them appearing once. Sequences were obtained from peripheral blood. Receptors originate from a man aged 60-69 years with acute or convalescent COVID-19.

The gene calls are TRBV11-2 and TRBJ1-6; D might be TRBD1 (6 bases). V was trimmed by 3 bases and J by 6 bases, leaving 12 bases between them. Germline V gene sequence: CDR1 SGHAT, CDR2 FQNNGV. CDR3 length equals 15 residues. Here the CDR3 DNA reads TGTGCCAGCAGCTTCACTGGACAGAGTAATTCACCCCTCCACTTT. Protein sequence: CASSFTGQSNSPLHF.

The rearrangement joins TRBV15 to TRBJ1-5; TRBD1 matches 10 bases. This CDR3 has 18 residues. The germline V gene encodes CDR1 LNHNV and CDR2 YYDKDF (reference sequence). V was pared by 4 bases and J by 5 bases, with 14 bases of the junction left unmatched. CDR3 nucleotides: TGTGCCACCAGCACAGATCGGACAGGGGGATTTTTGGATCAGCCCCAGCATTTT. Protein product: CATSTDRTGGFLDQPQHF.

This chain links TRBV5-8 with TRBJ2-1; perhaps TRBD2 as D (7 bases). Trimming took 7 bases from V and 0 from J, leaving 17 bases between them. CDR1 and CDR2 from the germline V gene are SGHTS and YDEGEE. The length of the CDR3 is 16 residues. CDR3 DNA: TGTGCCAGCCCCGACTTGCGGGGGCCCTCCTACAATGAGCAGTTCTTC. Its protein is CASPDLRGPSYNEQFF.

The V call is TRBV12-3 or TRBV12-4, the J call TRBJ1-1; 7 bases are a match to TRBD1. The CDR3 is made up of 13 amino acids. V lost 5 bases and J lost 1; bases outside the gene matches: 1. In DNA form, the CDR3 reads TGTGCCAGCAGTCGGACAGGGAACACTGAAGCTTTCTTT. The encoded protein is CASSRTGNTEAFF.

The chain is built from TRBV29-1 and TRBJ2-3, with 7 nucleotides matching TRBD1. The V segment lost 6 bases and the J segment 5 bases; nucleotides outside the gene matches: 11. The germline V gene has CDR1 SQVTM and CDR2 ANQGSEA. The CDR3 is made up of 14 amino acids. The CDR3 coding sequence is TGCAGCGTCCCGGACAGTCCAGGGGGAGATACGCAGTATTTT. It encodes CSVPDSPGGDTQYF.

This chain uses TRBV5-5 with TRBJ2-7, with D maybe TRBD2 (5 bases). Germline-derived CDR1 and CDR2 are SGHKS and YYEKEE (reference sequence). V was trimmed by 4 bases and J by 2 bases, leaving 16 bases between them. There are 15 residues in the CDR3. The CDR3 DNA follows: TGTGCCAGCAGCCTGGACGCGGGTAACACCTACGAGCAGTACTTC. Its translation is CASSLDAGNTYEQYF.

V gene TRBV5-1 combines with J gene TRBJ2-2, with D perhaps matching TRBD2 (5 bases). V dropped 2 bases and J dropped 6 bases, with 14 bases sitting between them. The CDR3 consists of 15 residues. Germline V lookup: CDR1 SGHRS, CDR2 YFSETQ. In nucleotides, the CDR3 is TGCGCCAGCAGCTTACCTGAAACTAGTCCCGGGGAGCTGTTTTTT. Protein sequence: CASSLPETSPGELFF.

The chain links TRBV7-9 to TRBJ1-1; D ambiguous. CDR1 SEHNR and CDR2 FQNEAQ come from the germline V gene (reference sequence). There are 15 residues in the CDR3. V lost 4 bases to trimming and J lost 3 bases, with 15 bases between them. CDR3 nucleotides: TGTGCCAGCAGCTCCCCCGGTGGAGGGTACACTGAAGCTTTCTTT. It codes for CASSSPGGGYTEAFF.

The chain joins TRBV11-1 to TRBJ2-7; D unresolved. The V end was cut by 5 bases, the J end by 3 bases, with 8 bases between. CDR1 is SGHAT and CDR2 is FQDESV in the germline V gene (reference sequence). The CDR3 runs to 12 residues. CDR3: CASSPPGYEQYF. The CDR3 coding sequence is TGTGCCAGCAGCCCCCCCGGCTACGAGCAGTACTTC.

This chain connects TRBV3-1 (or the pseudogene TRBV3-2) to TRBJ1-5, with D unresolved. V lost 8 bases and J 0 bases, leaving 14 bases between the germline ends. The CDR3 is made up of 15 amino acids. Germline V lookup: CDR1 LGHDT, CDR2 YNNKEL (reference sequence). DNA for the CDR3: TGTGCCAGCTCAAACGGGGTATATAGCAATCAGCCCCAGCATTTT. It specifies CASSNGVYSNQPQHF.

V and J are TRBV27 and TRBJ1-6; 9 bases are shared with TRBD1. CDR3 length: 16 residues. Trimming cost V 4 bases and J 8 bases; bases outside gene matches: 9. The germline V gene encodes CDR1 MNHEY and CDR2 SMNVEV (reference sequence). The CDR3 loop reads CASSWAPTGGYSPLHF. The CDR3 nucleotides are TGTGCCAGCAGTTGGGCCCCGACAGGGGGGTATTCACCCCTCCACTTT.

J is TRBJ2-7 and V is TRBV10-2; no clear D gene. Germline assignment: CDR1 WSHSY and CDR2 SAAADI. V lost 5 bases and J 2 bases, leaving 4 bases between the germline ends. CDR3 length equals 11 residues. DNA for the CDR3: TGCGCCAGCAGTCCTACCTACGAGCAGTACTTC. This translates into CASSPTYEQYF.

The chain carries TRBV29-1 and TRBJ2-1, with TRBD2 matching 7 bases. The CDR3 has 16 residues. With V trimmed by 4 bases and J by 0 bases, 9 bases remained unmatched. Germline values: CDR1 SQVTM, CDR2 ANQGSEA. CDR3 amino acids: CSVAGGSGNSYNEQFF. Written as DNA, the CDR3 is TGCAGCGTTGCCGGAGGAAGCGGGAACTCCTACAATGAGCAGTTCTTC.

The V gene is TRBV10-3, the J gene TRBJ2-1; 10 nucleotides match TRBD2. V shed 6 bases, J shed 3 bases, and the junction held 11 bases outside the gene matches. The germline V gene encodes CDR1 ENHRY and CDR2 SYGVKD. This CDR3 has 17 residues. CDR3 DNA sequence: TGTGCCATCAGGGCCGTTCGCGGACTAGCGGACTACAATGAGCAGTTCTTC. Its protein is CAIRAVRGLADYNEQFF.

The rearrangement uses TRBV23-1 and TRBJ1-6; possible D gene TRBD1, 6 bases. TRBV23-1 is an ORF; its function is uncertain. CDR3 length: 19 residues. V was cut by 1 base and J by 0 bases, with 16 bases left in between. CDR3 sequence (DNA): TGCGCCAGCAGTCAATGCCCCGGACAGAAGAGCTCCTATAATTCACCCCTCCACTTT. Protein: CASSQCPGQKSSYNSPLHF.

The chain carries TRBV7-9 and TRBJ2-7, with D tentatively TRBD1 (6 bases). The CDR3 runs 13 residues. V lost 1 base to trimming and J lost 5 bases, with 9 bases between them. Germline-derived CDR1 and CDR2 are SEHNR and FQNEAQ (reference sequence). The CDR3 loop reads CASSLGRGNEQYF. The CDR3 region has the DNA TGTGCCAGCAGCTTAGGCAGGGGAAACGAGCAGTACTTC.

This clone was observed once. This chain joins TRBV4-2 and TRBJ1-1; D call uncertain. The germline CDR1 and CDR2 sequences are LGHNA and YNFKEQ. Trimming removed 0 bases at V and 7 bases at J, with 9 bases between. The CDR3 length is 13 residues. The CDR3 DNA sequence: TGTGCCAGCAGCCAAGAGTGGCCGGGTGAAGCTTTCTTT. Translated, it gives CASSQEWPGEAFF.

The rearrangement joins TRBV18 to TRBJ1-2, with a possible D match to TRBD1 (5 bases). The CDR3 is 12 amino acids. Trimming pared 5 bases from V and 7 bases from J, leaving 11 bases between. Germline CDR1 is KGHSH and CDR2 is LQKENI. The CDR3 sequence is CASSFQGSGYTF. The CDR3 nucleotides are TGTGCCAGCTCATTTCAGGGTTCTGGCTACACCTTC. The whole variable domain, filled in from reference TRBV18 and TRBJ1-2, reads NAGVMQNPRHLVRRRGQEARLRCSPMKGHSHVYWYRQLPEEGLKFMVYLQKENIIDESGMPKERFSAEFPKEGPSILRIQQVVRGDSAAYFCASSFQGSGYTFGSGTRLTVV.